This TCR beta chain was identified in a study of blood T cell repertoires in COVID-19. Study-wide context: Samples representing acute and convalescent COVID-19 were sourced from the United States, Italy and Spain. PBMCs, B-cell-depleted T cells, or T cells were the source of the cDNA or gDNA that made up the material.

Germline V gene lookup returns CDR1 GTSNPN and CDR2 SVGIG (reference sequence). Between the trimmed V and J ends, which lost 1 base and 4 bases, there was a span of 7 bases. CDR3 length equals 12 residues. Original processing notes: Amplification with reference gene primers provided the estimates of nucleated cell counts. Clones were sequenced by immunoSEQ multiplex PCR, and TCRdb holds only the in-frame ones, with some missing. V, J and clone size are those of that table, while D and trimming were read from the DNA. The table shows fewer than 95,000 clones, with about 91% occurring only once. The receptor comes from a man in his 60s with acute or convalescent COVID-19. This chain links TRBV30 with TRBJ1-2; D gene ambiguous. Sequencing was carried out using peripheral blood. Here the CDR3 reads CAWSEGAYGYTF. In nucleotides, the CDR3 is TGTGCCTGGAGTGAGGGAGCCTATGGCTACACCTTC.